This record concerns one T cell receptor beta chain sequence. Its binding antigen is unknown. Base quality data are lacking; no much larger clone is found one base away. The germline V gene (reference sequence) yields SGHNT for CDR1 and YYREEE for CDR2. Here V drops 3 bases and J drops 3 bases, and the junction holds 6 bases not matched to any gene. The CDR3, cysteine through phenylalanine, is 15 amino acids long. The retained sequence is limited to the CDR3, 45 bases, with the frame set at the first base. This record belongs to a study of blood T cell repertoires in COVID-19 (dated by TCRdb to 2020 to 2022). For context, the study as a whole: The collaborator samples originated in the United States, Italy and Spain and spanned the acute and convalescent phases of COVID-19. The prospective study material was composed of cDNA or gDNA derived from T cells, B-cell-depleted T cells, or PBMCs. Subjects who had been exposed to COVID-19, were actively infected with it, or had recovered from it provided the deeply sampled blood TCRbeta repertoires that made up the dataset. The repertoires were released in a freely available public database meant as a resource for research on the immune response to SARS-CoV-2. The samples were drawn from the first 160 participants of the ongoing ImmuneRACE study and from over a thousand subjects provided by 6 global collaborators. Nearly every sample came with metadata listing a de-identified subject ID, COVID-19 status, age in years and sex. Where available, HLA class I and class II types were taken from metadata supplied by the sample provider and were not determined by assay-based typing.

Participants in the prospective study were aged roughly 18 to 90 years, lived in about two dozen United States geographic areas, and enrolled through a virtual design. Cohort assignment in the prospective study relied on participant-reported clinical history from a screening survey and a study questionnaire. Recovered participants in ImmuneRACE Cohort 3 were defined by two consecutive negative NP/OP PCR tests, clearance by a healthcare professional, or resolution of symptoms. In the prospective study, whole blood, serum and a nasopharyngeal or oropharyngeal swab were collected from each participant by mobile phlebotomists. Additional blood draws and questionnaires over a 2-month period could optionally be provided by prospective study participants. Prospective study blood samples were shipped either frozen or at room temperature before DNA extraction. Findings and caveats that apply to the study as a whole: How much clinical and demographic metadata was included differed by source and by participant, and the metadata was provided uncurated.

The immunoSEQ Assay, a bias-controlled multiplex PCR, was used to amplify TCRbeta CDR3 regions from genomic DNA. Per the source publication's procedure: The number of nucleated cells in each sample was estimated by amplification of reference gene primers within the assay. Sequence reads were collapsed and filtered to measure the absolute abundance of every unique TCRbeta CDR3 rearrangement. Productive Simpson clonality was computed per sample as the square root of Simpson's diversity index over productive rearrangements. Held by TCRdb, this immuneACCESS table contains in-frame sequences only and omits some clones. Under half of the omission traces to an unresolved V gene where checked; the cause of the rest is unknown. V and J calls and clone size are given by that table; D and trimming were obtained from the DNA. The sample table records around 300,000 clones; more than 80% of these occur just once. The ten largest clones add up to over 2% of the sample.

Material for sequencing was PBMCs or T cells enriched from blood (not recorded which). The rearranged chain carries TRBV5-4 and TRBJ2-5; the central 9 bases match TRBD1. The TCR originated in a woman younger than 30 who had recovered from COVID-19. The nucleotide sequence is given as TGTGCCAGCAGCTGGGGGGGACAGGGCAAAGAGACCCAGTACTTC. This is translated as CASSWGGQGKETQYF.